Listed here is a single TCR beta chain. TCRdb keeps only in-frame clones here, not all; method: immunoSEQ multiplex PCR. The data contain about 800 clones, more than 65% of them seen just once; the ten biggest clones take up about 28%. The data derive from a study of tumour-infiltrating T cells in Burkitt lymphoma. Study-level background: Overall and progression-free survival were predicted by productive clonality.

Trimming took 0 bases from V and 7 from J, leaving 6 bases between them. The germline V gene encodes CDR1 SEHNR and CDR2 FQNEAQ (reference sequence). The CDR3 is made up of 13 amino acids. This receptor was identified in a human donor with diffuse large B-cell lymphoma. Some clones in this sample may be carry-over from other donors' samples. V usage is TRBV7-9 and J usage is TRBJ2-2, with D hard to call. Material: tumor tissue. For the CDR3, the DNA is TGTGCCAGCAGCTTAGCTATTTACGGGGAGCTGTTTTTT. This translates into CASSLAIYGELFF. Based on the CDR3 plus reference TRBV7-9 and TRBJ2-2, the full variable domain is DTGVSQNPRHKITKRGQNVTFRCDPISEHNRLYWYRQTLGQGPEFLTYFQNEAQLEKSRLLSDRFSAERPKGSFSTLEIQRTEQGDSAMYLCASSLAIYGELFFGEGSRLTVL.